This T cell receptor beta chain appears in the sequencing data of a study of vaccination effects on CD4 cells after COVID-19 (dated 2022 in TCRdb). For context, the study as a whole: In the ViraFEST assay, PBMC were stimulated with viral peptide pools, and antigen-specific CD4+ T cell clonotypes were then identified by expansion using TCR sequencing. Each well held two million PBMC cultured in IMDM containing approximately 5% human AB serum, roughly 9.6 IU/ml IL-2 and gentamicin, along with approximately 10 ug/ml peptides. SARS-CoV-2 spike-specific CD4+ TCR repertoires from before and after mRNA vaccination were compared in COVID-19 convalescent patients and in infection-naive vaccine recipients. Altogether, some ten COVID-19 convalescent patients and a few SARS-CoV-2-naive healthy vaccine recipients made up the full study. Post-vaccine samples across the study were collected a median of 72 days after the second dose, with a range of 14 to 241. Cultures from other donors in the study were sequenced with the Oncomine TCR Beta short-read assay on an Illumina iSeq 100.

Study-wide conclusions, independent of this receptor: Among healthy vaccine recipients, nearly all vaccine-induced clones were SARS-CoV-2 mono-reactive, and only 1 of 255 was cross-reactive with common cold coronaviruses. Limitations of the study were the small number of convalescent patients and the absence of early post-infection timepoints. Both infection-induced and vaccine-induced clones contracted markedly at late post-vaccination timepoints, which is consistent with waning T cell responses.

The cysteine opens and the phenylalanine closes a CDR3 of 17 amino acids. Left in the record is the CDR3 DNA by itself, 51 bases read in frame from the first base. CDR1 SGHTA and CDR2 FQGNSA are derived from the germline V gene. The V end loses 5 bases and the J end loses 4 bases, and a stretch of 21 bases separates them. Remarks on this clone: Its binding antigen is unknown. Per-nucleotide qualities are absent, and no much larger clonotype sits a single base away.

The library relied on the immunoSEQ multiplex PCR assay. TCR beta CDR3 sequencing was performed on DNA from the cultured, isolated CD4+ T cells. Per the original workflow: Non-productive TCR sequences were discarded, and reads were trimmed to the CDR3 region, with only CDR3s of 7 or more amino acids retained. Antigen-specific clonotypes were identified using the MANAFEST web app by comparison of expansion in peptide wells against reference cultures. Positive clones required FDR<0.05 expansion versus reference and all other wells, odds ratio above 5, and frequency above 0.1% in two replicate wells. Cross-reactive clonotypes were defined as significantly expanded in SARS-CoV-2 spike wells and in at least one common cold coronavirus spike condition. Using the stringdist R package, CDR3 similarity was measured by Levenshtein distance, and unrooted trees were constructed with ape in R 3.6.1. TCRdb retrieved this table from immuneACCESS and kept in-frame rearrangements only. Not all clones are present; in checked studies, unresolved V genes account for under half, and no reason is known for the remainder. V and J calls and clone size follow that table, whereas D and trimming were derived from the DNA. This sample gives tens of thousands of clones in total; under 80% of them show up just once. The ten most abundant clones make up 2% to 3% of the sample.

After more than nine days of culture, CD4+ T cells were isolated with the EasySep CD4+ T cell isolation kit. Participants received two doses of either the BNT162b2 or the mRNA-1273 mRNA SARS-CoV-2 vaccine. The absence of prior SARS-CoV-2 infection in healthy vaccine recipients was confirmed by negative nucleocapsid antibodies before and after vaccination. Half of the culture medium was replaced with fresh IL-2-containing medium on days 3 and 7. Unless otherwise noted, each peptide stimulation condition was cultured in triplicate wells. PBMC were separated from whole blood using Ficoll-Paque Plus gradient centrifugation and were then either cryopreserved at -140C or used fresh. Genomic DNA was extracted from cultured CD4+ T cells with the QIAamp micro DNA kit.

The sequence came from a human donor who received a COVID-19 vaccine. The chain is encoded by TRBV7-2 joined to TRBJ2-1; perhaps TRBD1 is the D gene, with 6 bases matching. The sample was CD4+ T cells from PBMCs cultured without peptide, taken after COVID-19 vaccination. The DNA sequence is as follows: TGTGCCAGCAGCCCGCACGGTTCCGACAGGCCTTACAATGAGCAGTTCTTC. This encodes CASSPHGSDRPYNEQFF.